The 5 T cell receptor beta chains presented below share a single source sample, sequenced in a study of response to subunit inactivated influenza vaccine. From the RT-PCR reads, TCRdb called clonotypes with MiXCR, one entry per CDR3 protein. The table lists under 200,000 distinct CDR3 sequences, approximately 12% of them singletons. This sample also appeared in a second study, on T cells expressing NK-cell markers. That paper states: TCR beta cDNA was generated via 5'RACE template switching incorporating UMIs.

Sequences were derived from CD8+ T cells sorted from PBMCs, sampled approximately 13 days after vaccination. The receptors stem from a man between 45 and 60 years old who received an inactivated influenza vaccine.

This clonotype has a count of ten or more. The chain links TRBV5-1 to TRBJ2-1; 9 bases line up with TRBD2. With V trimmed by 3 bases and J by 7 bases, 11 bases remained unmatched. The CDR3 has 16 residues. Germline loops: CDR1 SGHRS, CDR2 YFSETQ. Here the CDR3 reads CASSSIAGVVSNEQFF. The CDR3 DNA follows: TGCGCCAGCAGCTCCATAGCGGGAGTTGTTTCGAATGAGCAGTTCTTC.

The genes are TRBV6-5 and TRBJ2-3, with 9 positions matching TRBD2. CDR1 is MNHEY and CDR2 is SVGAGI in the germline V gene. J lost 2 bases, V lost 1 base, and 4 bases had no gene match. The CDR3 has 16 amino acids. The CDR3 loop reads CASSYFSGGYTDTQYF. The CDR3 DNA sequence: TGTGCCAGCAGTTACTTTAGCGGGGGCTACACAGATACGCAGTATTTT.

This clonotype was observed a few times. The chain couples TRBV4-2 to TRBJ1-1, with unresolved D. The CDR3 runs 14 residues. Trimming left V 3 bases short and J 6 bases short, with 14 bases between. Per germline, CDR1 LGHNA and CDR2 YNFKEQ. The CDR3 loop reads CASSQTLVDAEAFF. In nucleotides, the CDR3 is TGTGCCAGCAGCCAGACTCTGGTAGATGCTGAAGCTTTCTTT.

The V call is TRBV6-5, the J call TRBJ1-6, with TRBD1 as a possible D gene (6 bases). There are 17 residues in the CDR3. The germline CDR1 and CDR2 sequences are MNHEY and SVGAGI. The V and J ends lost 2 bases and 9 bases respectively, with 20 bases between them. DNA of the CDR3: TGTGCCAGCAGTTACCGCAACCTACAGGGAGCGGGTTCACCCCTCCACTTT. This translates into CASSYRNLQGAGSPLHF.

This clonotype appeared many times. The chain is built from TRBV29-1 and TRBJ2-1; TRBD1 or TRBD2 may be the D gene (6 bases each). The ends were cut back, 2 bases at V and 9 bases at J, with 17 bases in the middle. From germline, CDR1 is SQVTM and CDR2 ANQGSEA. The CDR3 loop spans 14 amino acids. CDR3 amino acids: CSVENRGPYSEQFF. The DNA of the CDR3 is TGCAGCGTTGAAAACCGGGGGCCTTATTCTGAGCAGTTCTTC.